This T cell receptor (beta chain) was sequenced in a study of T cells after yellow fever vaccination. This clonotype has ten or more counts. One entry per CDR3 protein, called by TCRdb with MiXCR from the 5' RACE reads. Among about 45,000 distinct CDR3 sequences, 6.5% to 8.5% were seen once, and the ten largest hold 15%. The TCR comes from a man between 25 and 39 years old who received the YFV17D yellow fever vaccine. The material sequenced was CD8+ T cells not binding an NS4B(214-222) dextramer, sorted from PBMCs, taken 45 days after the yellow fever booster vaccination.

The CDR3 nucleotides read TGTGCCAGCAGTTACACTTATGGGAATGAGCAGTTCTTC. Translating gives CASSYTYGNEQFF. The J gene is TRBJ2-1, the V gene TRBV6-5; no clear D gene. The CDR3 has 13 residues. Germline V gene data show CDR1 as MNHEY and CDR2 as SVGAGI. V lost 2 bases and J 7 bases, leaving 9 bases between the germline ends.